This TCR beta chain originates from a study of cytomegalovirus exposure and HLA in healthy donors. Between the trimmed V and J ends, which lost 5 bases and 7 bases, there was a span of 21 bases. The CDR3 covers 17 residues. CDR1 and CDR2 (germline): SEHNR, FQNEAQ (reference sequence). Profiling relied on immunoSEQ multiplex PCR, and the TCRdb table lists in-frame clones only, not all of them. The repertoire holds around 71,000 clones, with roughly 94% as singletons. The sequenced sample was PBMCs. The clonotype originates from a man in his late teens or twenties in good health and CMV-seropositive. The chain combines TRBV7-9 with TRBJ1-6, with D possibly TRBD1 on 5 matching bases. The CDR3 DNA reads TGTGCCAGCAGCCCTCTGGGTCCGCGACAGCTAAATTCACCCCTCCACTTT. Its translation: CASSPLGPRQLNSPLHF.